The 16 T cell receptor beta chains below all came from one sample that was sequenced in a study of regulatory T cells in long-lasting Graves disease. Time point: persistent/refractory GD, antithyroid drugs over 5 years with positive TRAb. RNA isolated from PBMCs was used to make the TCR library. The authors built TCR beta libraries using iRepertoire HTBI primers and Arm-PCR of CDR3 regions. TCRdb itself ran the multiplex PCR reads through MiXCR, one entry per CDR3 protein. The repertoire holds fewer than 400,000 distinct CDR3 sequences, about 20% seen once, with 20% in the top ten. The sample consisted of peripheral blood mononuclear cells (PBMCs), taken when the disease was refractory, from a patient treated with antithyroid drugs. These receptors all stem from a female donor with Graves disease.

This clonotype showed up just a few times. The V gene is TRBV5-6, the J gene TRBJ1-6, with TRBD1 as a possible D gene (5 bases). There are 14 residues in the CDR3. The V end lost 3 bases, the J end lost 6 bases, and 10 bases lay between the germline ends. CDR1 SGHDT and CDR2 YYEEEE come from the germline V gene. The CDR3 region has the DNA TGTGCCAGCAGCTGGGACGCCACTAATTCACCCCTCCACTTT. This gives the protein CASSWDATNSPLHF.

The table lists this clonotype with many counts. The V gene is TRBV28, the J gene TRBJ1-6; 8 bases are a match to TRBD1. Germline loops: CDR1 MDHEN, CDR2 SYDVKM. The junction had 17 bases not matched to a gene; V was cut back by 6 bases and J by 10 bases. The CDR3 extends over 17 amino acids. The CDR3: CASSPYPGQGAYSPLHF. CDR3 nucleotide sequence: TGTGCCAGCAGCCCCTACCCTGGACAGGGCGCGTACTCACCCCTCCACTTT.

In this sample, this clonotype turned up a few times. This CDR3 is missing its conserved last phenylalanine or tryptophan, likely due to a read error. CDR3 residues: CASSSDRHNTEAFL. CDR3 nucleotides: TGTGCCAGCAGCTCGGACAGACATAACACTGAAGCTTTCCTT. The chain is built from TRBV7-3 and TRBJ1-1; D possibly corresponds to TRBD1 (6 bases). V was pared by 4 bases and J by 2 bases, with 11 bases between. The CDR3 consists of 14 residues. Germline CDR1 is SGHTA and CDR2 is FQGTGA.

The sample holds many counts of this clonotype. This sequence joins TRBV20-1 and TRBJ1-2; D gene uncertain. Germline V gives CDR1 DFQATT, CDR2 SNEGSKA (reference sequence). Trimming cost V 0 bases and J 6 bases, with 11 bases left between them. The CDR3 loop spans 13 amino acids. This chain's CDR3 is CSARDRAVHGYTF. In DNA, the CDR3 is TGCAGTGCTAGAGATCGGGCGGTCCATGGCTACACCTTC.

This clonotype was observed a few times. The genes are TRBV10-3 and TRBJ1-3, with D possibly being TRBD1 (5 bases). The CDR3 loop spans 17 amino acids. V lost 3 bases, J lost 2 bases, and 17 bases lay in between. The germline gives CDR1 ENHRY, CDR2 SYGVKD. The DNA for the CDR3 is TGTGCCATCAGTGAACCGGGACGTCTTCTGGCTGGAAACACCATATATTTT. This gives the protein CAISEPGRLLAGNTIYF.

This clonotype was recorded at least ten times. The chain employs TRBV12-3 or TRBV12-4 and TRBJ2-3; D perhaps matches TRBD1 (6 bases). CDR3 length: 15 amino acids. V was pared by 5 bases and J by 5 bases, with 17 bases between. The CDR3 spells CASSPPLTGKDTQYF. Here the CDR3 DNA reads TGTGCCAGCAGTCCACCACTCACAGGGAAAGATACGCAGTATTTT.

This clonotype appeared many times. CDR3 amino acids: CASSLGGITPGEQYF. CDR3 bases: TGTGCCAGCAGCTTAGGTGGGATCACCCCCGGCGAGCAGTACTTC. V and J are TRBV11-2 and TRBJ2-7; D is unclear. The CDR3 loop spans 15 amino acids. Germline lookup yields CDR1 SGHAT and CDR2 FQNNGV. V gave up 1 base and J gave up 6 bases, with 16 bases separating them. The whole variable domain, filled in from reference TRBV11-2 and TRBJ2-7, reads EAGVAQSPRYKIIEKRQSVAFWCNPISGHATLYWYQQILGQGPKLLIQFQNNGVVDDSQLPKDRFSAERLKGVDSTLKIQPAKLEDSAVYLCASSLGGITPGEQYFGPGTRLTVT.

This clonotype was seen only a few times. The V gene is TRBV6-2 or TRBV6-3, the J gene TRBJ1-1; possibly TRBD1 for D (5 bases). The CDR3 has 11 amino acids. V was shortened by 7 bases and J by 7 bases, with 10 bases between the two germline ends. Germline values: CDR1 MNHEY, CDR2 SVGEGT. This CDR3 reads CASMFGHEAFF. CDR3 nucleotide sequence: TGTGCCAGCATGTTCGGACATGAAGCTTTCTTT.

This clonotype was picked up many times. The chain is built from TRBV11-2 and TRBJ1-4; the match to TRBD1 covers 7 bases. The CDR3 runs 14 residues. CDR1 and CDR2 from the germline V gene are SGHAT and FQNNGV. The trim removed 6 bases at V and 5 bases at J, leaving 6 bases unmatched. The CDR3: CASRSGTANEKLFF. As DNA, the CDR3 is TGTGCCAGCAGGTCCGGGACAGCGAATGAAAAACTGTTTTTT.

This clonotype was seen a single time. This may stem from a read error, because a much larger clone lies one nucleotide away. V is TRBV13 and J is TRBJ2-5; 7 positions match TRBD1. The V gene's germline CDR1 is PRHDT and CDR2 FYEKMQ (reference sequence). This CDR3 spans 14 amino acids. The DNA for the CDR3 is TGTGCCAGCAGCCTCAATAGGGGGCAAGGGACCCAGTACTTC. This sequence encodes CASSLNRGQGTQYF.

This clonotype has only a few counts. V is TRBV10-3 and J is TRBJ2-7; 11 positions agree with TRBD1. The V and J ends lost 3 bases and 3 bases, in that order; junction bases with no gene match: 4. Germline lookup yields CDR1 ENHRY and CDR2 SYGVKD. There are 15 residues in the CDR3. CDR3 DNA: TGTGCCATCAGTGACCCGGACAGGGGGCTCTACGAGCAGTACTTC. Amino acids: CAISDPDRGLYEQYF.

This clonotype was observed a few times. The chain has TRBV3-1 and TRBJ1-5; D is ambiguous. Per germline, CDR1 LGHDT and CDR2 YNNKEL (reference sequence). CDR3 length equals 12 residues. The CDR3 here is CARPREDQPQHF. CDR3 in DNA: TGTGCTCGTCCACGAGAGGATCAGCCCCAGCATTTT.

This clonotype was detected only a few times. The CDR3 region is CASSLGGQGETQYF. DNA for the CDR3: TGTGCCAGCAGCTTAGGGGGACAAGGAGAGACCCAGTACTTC. This sequence joins TRBV13 and TRBJ2-5, with a tentative D call TRBD1 (6 bases). CDR3 size: 14 residues. Per germline, CDR1 PRHDT and CDR2 FYEKMQ (reference sequence). V dropped 0 bases and J dropped 4 bases, with 9 bases sitting between them.

This clonotype was counted between two and nine times. V is TRBV5-1 and J is TRBJ2-7; 7 bases fit TRBD1. Germline CDR1 reads SGHRS; CDR2 reads YFSETQ. V shed 3 bases, J shed 7 bases, and the junction held 7 bases outside the gene matches. The CDR3 sequence is 13 residues long. The CDR3 loop reads CASSSNTGVEQYF. DNA for the CDR3: TGCGCCAGCAGCTCAAATACAGGGGTGGAGCAGTACTTC.

This clonotype was recorded many times. J is TRBJ2-7 and V is TRBV11-2; 8 bases fit TRBD2. Trimming removed 3 bases from V and 5 bases from J; junction bases left unmatched: 9. The germline gives CDR1 SGHAT, CDR2 FQNNGV. This CDR3 is built from 15 residues. In DNA, the CDR3 is TGTGCCAGCAGCTTGACCAGCGGGAGTTTCCACGAGCAGTACTTC. This codes for CASSLTSGSFHEQYF.

There are many counts of this clonotype. The chain uses TRBV10-3 and TRBJ2-7; D perhaps matches TRBD1 (5 bases). Germline V gene lookup returns CDR1 ENHRY and CDR2 SYGVKD. Trimming removed 4 bases from V and 5 bases from J, with 6 bases in between. This CDR3 is 11 amino acids long. CDR3 DNA sequence: TGTGCCATCAGTGGGGGCGACGAGCAGTACTTC. Translated: CAISGGDEQYF.